The present TCR beta chain was sequenced within a study of blood T cell repertoires in COVID-19. Study details: COVID-19 samples from acute and convalescent phases originated in the United States, Italy and Spain. PBMCs, B-cell-depleted T cells, or T cells were the source of the cDNA or gDNA that made up the material.

The CDR3 has 13 residues. The germline V and J ends were trimmed by 3 bases and 2 bases, with 6 bases remaining between them. Original processing notes: Quantification of nucleated cells was approximated via reference gene primer amplification. Clones were sequenced by immunoSEQ multiplex PCR, and TCRdb holds only the in-frame ones, with some missing. V, J and clone size are taken as reported in that table, and D and trimming were inferred from the DNA itself. This sample has more than 95,000 clones, with about 82% found just once. This TCR derives from a human donor in a cohort sampled during active COVID-19. The rearrangement joins TRBV12-3 or TRBV12-4 to TRBJ2-3; the D is unclear. Sequencing input: peripheral blood. The CDR3: CASSFGYTDTQYF. The CDR3, as DNA: TGTGCCAGCAGTTTCGGGTACACAGATACGCAGTATTTT.